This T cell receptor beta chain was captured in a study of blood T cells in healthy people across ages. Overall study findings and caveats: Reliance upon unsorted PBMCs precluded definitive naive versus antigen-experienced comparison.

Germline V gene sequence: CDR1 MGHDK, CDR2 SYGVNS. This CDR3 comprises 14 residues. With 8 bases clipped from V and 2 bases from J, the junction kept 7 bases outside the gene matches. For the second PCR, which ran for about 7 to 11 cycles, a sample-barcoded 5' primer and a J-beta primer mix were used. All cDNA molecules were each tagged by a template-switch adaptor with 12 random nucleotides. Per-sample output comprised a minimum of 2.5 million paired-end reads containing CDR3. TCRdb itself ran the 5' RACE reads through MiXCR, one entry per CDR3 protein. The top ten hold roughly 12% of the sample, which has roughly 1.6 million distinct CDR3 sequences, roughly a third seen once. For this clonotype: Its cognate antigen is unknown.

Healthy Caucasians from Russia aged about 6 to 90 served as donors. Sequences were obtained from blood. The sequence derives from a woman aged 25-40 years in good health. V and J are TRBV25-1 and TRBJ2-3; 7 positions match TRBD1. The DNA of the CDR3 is TGTGCCAGCTCCGACAGGGCCTTCACAGATACGCAGTATTTT. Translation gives CASSDRAFTDTQYF.